This T cell receptor (beta chain) was recovered during a study of T cells after yellow fever vaccination. Study outcomes and limitations: It was a weaker secondary response, yet one that peaked faster, at day 5 versus 15.

Making TCR cDNA involved 5'RACE template switching, which added UMIs and a universal primer site. MiXCR, run by TCRdb on the 5' RACE reads, gives a single entry per CDR3 protein. The sample consists of tens of thousands of distinct CDR3 sequences, 6.6% of them appearing once. CDR3 length: 12 amino acids. V was trimmed by 1 base and J by 3 bases, leaving 7 bases between them. The germline gives CDR1 GTSNPN, CDR2 SVGIG (reference sequence). This clonotype has more than one count but fewer than ten. The TCR was taken from a man aged 18 to 29 who received the YFV17D yellow fever vaccine. The chain links TRBV30 to TRBJ2-7, with D unresolved. This specimen consisted of CD8+ T cells not binding an NS4B(214-222) dextramer, sorted from PBMCs, obtained approximately 40 days after the first yellow fever vaccination. The CDR3 bases are TGTGCCTGGAGTGGGGTAGACTACGAGCAGTACTTC. Its translation: CAWSGVDYEQYF.